This T cell receptor (beta chain) is drawn from a study of molecular identifiers for immune sequencing clone quantification. TCRdb itself ran the PCR reads through MiXCR, one entry per CDR3 protein. This table holds approximately 550,000 distinct CDR3 sequences, roughly 25% found once. Germline V lookup: CDR1 SGHDT, CDR2 YYEEEE. V was pared by 3 bases and J by 5 bases, with 14 bases between. The length of the CDR3 is 15 residues. The chain recombines TRBV5-6 with TRBJ1-4; D remains unclear. The clonotype originates from a human donor in good health. Some libraries in this study had Jurkat cell RNA spiked in. Sequencing was performed on naive CD8+ T cells from blood, with Jurkat cell RNA spiked in. The subset was: FACS-sorted CD8+CD4-CCR7+CD45RA+ naive T cells. The CDR3 nucleotides are TGTGCCAGCAGCTCTATCGGGGAAAAAAATGAAAAACTGTTTTTT. Translated: CASSSIGEKNEKLFF.